The following is a T cell receptor beta chain sequence with its context. CDR1 SGHTA and CDR2 FQGTGA come from the germline V gene. Trimming removed 5 bases at V and 0 bases at J, with 9 bases between. CDR3 length: 14 residues. The table came from immunoSEQ multiplex PCR; TCRdb's copy has only in-frame clones and leaves some out. The sample holds more than 85,000 clones, approximately 84% seen once. This sample was taken from a study of control samples from healthy donors and cancer patients. The rearrangement uses TRBV7-3 and TRBJ2-3; unclear D gene. The sequenced sample consisted of PBMCs. The receptor was isolated from a man in his 70s with lung cancer. CDR3 DNA sequence: TGTGCCAGCAGCGACGGTCCTAGCACAGATACGCAGTATTTT. Its translation is CASSDGPSTDTQYF.